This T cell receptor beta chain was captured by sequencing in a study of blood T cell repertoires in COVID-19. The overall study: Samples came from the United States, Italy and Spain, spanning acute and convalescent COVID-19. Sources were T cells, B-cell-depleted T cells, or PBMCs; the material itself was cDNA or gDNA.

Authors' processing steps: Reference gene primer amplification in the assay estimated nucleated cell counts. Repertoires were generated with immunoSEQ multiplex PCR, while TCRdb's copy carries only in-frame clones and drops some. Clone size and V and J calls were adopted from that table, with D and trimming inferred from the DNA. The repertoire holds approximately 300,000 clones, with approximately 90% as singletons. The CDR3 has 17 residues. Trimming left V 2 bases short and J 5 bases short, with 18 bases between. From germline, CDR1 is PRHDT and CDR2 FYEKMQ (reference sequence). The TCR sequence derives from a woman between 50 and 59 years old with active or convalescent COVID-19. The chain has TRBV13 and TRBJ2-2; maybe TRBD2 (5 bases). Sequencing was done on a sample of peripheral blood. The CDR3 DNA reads TGTGCCAGCAGCTTACTTTACCTTCGGGGTGGGACCGGGGAGCTGTTTTTT. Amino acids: CASSLLYLRGGTGELFF. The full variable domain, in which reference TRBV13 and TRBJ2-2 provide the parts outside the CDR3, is AAGVIQSPRHLIKEKRETATLKCYPIPRHDTVYWYQQGPGQDPQFLISFYEKMQSDKGSIPDRFSAQQFSDYHSELNMSSLELGDSALYFCASSLLYLRGGTGELFFGEGSRLTVL.